A single sample gave rise to the 17 T cell receptor beta chains below, sequenced in a study of shared clonotypes between healthy human individuals. Generated by immunoSEQ multiplex PCR, the TCRdb table keeps only in-frame clones and is missing some. In the table there are around 720,000 clones, about 80% of which are singletons. Input material: memory CD4+ T cells sorted from blood. Documented subset: CD45RA-negative fraction. All receptors come from a woman between 25 and 40 years old in good health.

This rearrangement joins TRBV7-2 to TRBJ2-3; 10 nucleotides agree with TRBD2. Germline loops: CDR1 SGHTA, CDR2 FQGNSA. The CDR3 covers 16 residues. V lost 1 base to trimming and J lost 4 bases; unmatched junction nucleotides: 5. The CDR3 here is CASSLVSGRAADTQYF. The CDR3 DNA is TGTGCCAGCAGCTTAGTAAGCGGGAGGGCCGCAGATACGCAGTATTTT.

The CDR3 sequence is CATSSAFGTGGHEQYF. CDR3 DNA: TGTGCCACCAGCAGCGCATTCGGGACAGGGGGCCACGAGCAGTACTTC. The V gene is TRBV15, the J gene TRBJ2-7, with 12 nucleotides matching TRBD1. The CDR3 runs 16 residues. J was trimmed by 5 bases and V by 3 bases; bases with no gene match: 8. CDR1 and CDR2 (germline): LNHNV, YYDKDF (reference sequence).

This clone was observed a handful of times. The CDR3 sequence is CASSFQRDPWTSGTSKTYNEQFF. The DNA of the CDR3 is TGTGCCAGCAGTTTTCAACGAGACCCCTGGACCAGCGGGACATCTAAAACTTACAATGAGCAGTTCTTC. V and J are TRBV27 and TRBJ2-1; tentative D call: TRBD2 (7 bases). Germline CDR1 reads MNHEY; CDR2 reads SMNVEV (reference sequence). This CDR3 has 23 residues. Trimming removed 3 bases from V and 4 bases from J, with 37 bases in between.

The chain links TRBV10-3 to TRBJ2-7, with 7 nucleotides matching TRBD1. The trim removed 11 bases at V and 9 bases at J, leaving 13 bases unmatched. Germline lookup yields CDR1 ENHRY and CDR2 SYGVKD. The CDR3 has 12 residues. CDR3 residues: CAAGTEIYGQYF. The CDR3 DNA sequence: TGTGCCGCTGGGACAGAGATTTATGGGCAGTACTTC.

V gene TRBV7-9 combines with J gene TRBJ2-7; D might be TRBD1 (5 bases). The germline gives CDR1 SEHNR, CDR2 FQNEAQ (reference sequence). This CDR3 spans 14 amino acids. Trimming pared 1 base from V and 5 bases from J, leaving 12 bases between. The CDR3 DNA follows: TGTGCCAGCAGCTTAGTCGCAGGGTACAACGAGCAGTACTTC. Its translation: CASSLVAGYNEQYF. Looking up the rest from reference TRBV7-9 and TRBJ2-7 gives the full variable domain: DTGVSQNPRHKITKRGQNVTFRCDPISEHNRLYWYRQTLGQGPEFLTYFQNEAQLEKSRLLSDRFSAERPKGSFSTLEIQRTEQGDSAMYLCASSLVAGYNEQYFGPGTRLTVT.

This chain connects TRBV19 to TRBJ2-1, with 14 bases aligning to TRBD2. With 10 bases clipped from V and 7 bases from J, the junction kept 12 bases outside the gene matches. From germline, CDR1 is LNHDA and CDR2 SQIVND (reference sequence). The CDR3 sequence is 16 residues long. The CDR3 here is CATGRTGTSGSNEQFF. For the CDR3, the DNA is TGTGCCACCGGAAGGACCGGGACTAGCGGGAGTAATGAGCAGTTCTTC.

The chain links TRBV19 to TRBJ1-1; 8 nucleotides line up with TRBD1. CDR3 length: 14 amino acids. Unmatched junction bases numbered 6, after V lost 5 bases and J lost 4 bases. The germline V gene encodes CDR1 LNHDA and CDR2 SQIVND (reference sequence). The DNA for the CDR3 is TGTGCCAGTAGTTTCCAAACAGGGGGCACTGAAGCTTTCTTT. Protein sequence: CASSFQTGGTEAFF. The whole variable domain, remainder taken from reference TRBV19 and TRBJ1-1, is DGGITQSPKYLFRKEGQNVTLSCEQNLNHDAMYWYRQDPGQGLRLIYYSQIVNDFQKGDIAEGYSVSREKKESFPLTVTSAQKNPTAFYLCASSFQTGGTEAFFGQGTRLTVV.

The J gene is TRBJ1-2, the V gene TRBV19; 11 nucleotides align to TRBD1. The germline gives CDR1 LNHDA, CDR2 SQIVND (reference sequence). This CDR3 comprises 15 residues. Trimming removed 7 bases from V and 7 bases from J; junction bases left unmatched: 11. The CDR3 loop is CASTRTGGLAGGYTF. Here the CDR3 DNA reads TGTGCCAGTACTCGGACAGGGGGCTTAGCGGGTGGCTACACCTTC.

The CDR3 here is CAWNRGGGAEAFF. The CDR3 bases are TGTGCCTGGAACAGGGGCGGTGGAGCTGAAGCTTTCTTT. The chain joins TRBV30 to TRBJ1-1, with TRBD1 matching over 7 bases. J gave up 6 bases and V 4 bases, and 8 bases lay outside the gene matches. CDR1 is GTSNPN and CDR2 is SVGIG in the germline V gene (reference sequence). The CDR3 loop spans 13 amino acids. Looking up the rest from reference TRBV30 and TRBJ1-1 gives the full variable domain: SQTIHQWPATLVQPVGSPLSLECTVEGTSNPNLYWYRQAAGRGLQLLFYSVGIGQISSEVPQNLSASRPQDRQFILSSKKLLLSDSGFYLCAWNRGGGAEAFFGQGTRLTVV.

The rearrangement links TRBV4-1 to TRBJ2-1; 12 bases map to TRBD2. The CDR3 consists of 17 residues. Looked up from germline, CDR1 is MGHRA and CDR2 is YSYEKL. V lost 5 bases and J lost 6; bases outside the gene matches: 11. The CDR3 nucleotides read TGCGCCAGCAGCACGACTAGCGGGAGTACCCCAGCCAATGAGCAGTTCTTC. It encodes CASSTTSGSTPANEQFF.

This clone was recorded many times. The chain is built from TRBV29-1 and TRBJ1-2; D may be TRBD1 (5 bases). The CDR3 totals 15 residues. Germline V gene data show CDR1 as SQVTM and CDR2 as ANQGSEA. V lost 7 bases and J 1 base, leaving 19 bases between the germline ends. This chain's CDR3 is CSAQGVGGVNYGYTF. The CDR3 DNA follows: TGCAGCGCCCAGGGAGTTGGGGGAGTTAACTATGGCTACACCTTC.

The chain employs TRBV27 and TRBJ2-7; 8 bases match TRBD1. Germline loops: CDR1 MNHEY, CDR2 SMNVEV (reference sequence). The CDR3 totals 14 residues. Trimming cost V 6 bases and J 3 bases; bases outside gene matches: 7. The CDR3 DNA reads TGTGCCAGCAGAGTTAGGACAGGGAGCTACGAGCAGTACTTC. Translation gives CASRVRTGSYEQYF.

This clone showed up many times. The rearrangement uses TRBV6-6 and TRBJ1-5, with unresolved D. Germline-derived CDR1 and CDR2 are MNHNY and SVGAGI (reference sequence). The CDR3 contains 14 residues. Trimming removed 0 bases at V and 3 bases at J, with 6 bases between. The CDR3 loop is CASSYSASNQPQHF. The DNA for the CDR3 is TGTGCCAGCAGTTACTCTGCGTCCAATCAGCCCCAGCATTTT.

The chain couples TRBV11-2 to TRBJ2-7; D gene unclear. V dropped 4 bases and J dropped 4 bases, with 11 bases sitting between them. CDR3 length: 13 amino acids. The V gene's germline CDR1 is SGHAT and CDR2 FQNNGV. For the CDR3, the DNA is TGTGCCAGCAGCTACTTGTCCGCATACGAGCAGTACTTC. Protein product: CASSYLSAYEQYF.

This clone was observed a single time. The V call is TRBV19, the J call TRBJ1-3, with D tentatively TRBD1 (5 bases). The CDR3 covers 15 residues. The V gene lost 6 bases and the J gene lost 0 bases, with 12 bases spanning the gap. Germline CDR1 is LNHDA and CDR2 is SQIVND (reference sequence). CDR3 amino acids: CASRPQAASGNTIYF. The CDR3 DNA follows: TGTGCCAGTAGGCCACAGGCCGCCTCTGGAAACACCATATATTTT.

The V call is TRBV5-8, the J call TRBJ1-4, with TRBD1 matching over 9 bases. The CDR3 covers 17 residues. Trimming removed 6 bases from V and 5 bases from J; junction bases left unmatched: 14. Germline values: CDR1 SGHTS, CDR2 YDEGEE. CDR3 in amino acids: CASTPRQGVRGNEKLFF. As DNA, the CDR3 is TGTGCCAGCACCCCCCGACAGGGGGTAAGGGGAAATGAAAAACTGTTTTTT.

The CDR3 DNA reads TGTGCCAGCGTATATTCTGGGGCCAACGTCCTGACTTTC. Translating it yields CASVYSGANVLTF. The rearrangement joins TRBV19 to TRBJ2-6; no clear D. The CDR3 contains 13 residues. Trimming took off 9 bases at V and 1 base at J, with 7 bases between the two ends. Germline CDR1 is LNHDA and CDR2 is SQIVND (reference sequence).